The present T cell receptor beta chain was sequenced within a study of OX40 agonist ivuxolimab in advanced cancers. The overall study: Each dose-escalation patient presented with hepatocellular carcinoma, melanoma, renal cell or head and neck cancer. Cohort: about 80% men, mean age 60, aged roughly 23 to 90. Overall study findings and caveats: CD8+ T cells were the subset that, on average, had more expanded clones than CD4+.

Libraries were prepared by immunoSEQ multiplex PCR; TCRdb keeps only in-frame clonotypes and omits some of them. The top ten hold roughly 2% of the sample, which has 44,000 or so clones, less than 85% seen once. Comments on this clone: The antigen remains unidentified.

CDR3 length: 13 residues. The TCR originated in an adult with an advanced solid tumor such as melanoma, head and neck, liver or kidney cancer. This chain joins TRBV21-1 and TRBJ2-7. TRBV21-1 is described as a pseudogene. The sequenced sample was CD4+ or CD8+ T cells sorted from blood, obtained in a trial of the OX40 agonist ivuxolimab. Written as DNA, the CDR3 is TGTGCCAGCAGCGATTGGGTTCCCTACGAGCAGTACTTC. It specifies CASSDWVPYEQYF.